This section outlines one T cell receptor beta chain sequence together with its context. This PCR relied on a set of 60 Vbeta primers and 13 Jbeta primers. Some clones are missing from TCRdb's copy, which holds only in-frame ones; the method was immunoSEQ multiplex PCR. This table has more than 20,000 clones, approximately 75% appearing once. This record belongs to a study of cytomegalovirus exposure and HLA in healthy donors. CDR1 and CDR2 (germline): MNHEY, SMNVEV (reference sequence). The CDR3 length is 11 residues. V shed 9 bases and J shed 8 bases, with 13 bases lying between them. The clonotype originates from a male donor in good health and CMV-seronegative. Sequenced material: PBMCs. This chain uses TRBV27 with TRBJ1-2, with TRBD1 as a possible D gene (6 bases). In nucleotides, the CDR3 is TGTGCCAGTCGGGGGGCAGGAGGCTACACCTTC. Translated: CASRGAGGYTF.